These 27 T cell receptor beta chains were sequenced from one sample in a study of blood T cells in healthy people across ages. The authors ran a second PCR of about 6 to 11 cycles using a sample-barcoded 5' primer and a J-beta primer mix. TCRdb reanalysed the 5' RACE reads using MiXCR and keeps one entry per CDR3 protein. The repertoire consists of hundreds of thousands of distinct CDR3 sequences, with around 48% occurring once and the leading ten covering about 32%. The specimen was blood. Every receptor here comes from a woman in her sixties in good health.

Written as DNA, the CDR3 is TGCGCCAGCGGGGAAGTTGGGACCTACGAGCAGTACTTC. Translating it yields CASGEVGTYEQYF. The chain recombines TRBV5-1 with TRBJ2-7; D call uncertain. The length of the CDR3 is 13 residues. Per the germline V gene, CDR1 is SGHRS and CDR2 is YFSETQ. V gave up 7 bases and J gave up 2 bases, with 13 bases separating them.

This chain joins TRBV6-6 and TRBJ2-1; D is ambiguous. Germline assignment: CDR1 MNHNY and CDR2 SVGAGI (reference sequence). The CDR3 is made up of 14 amino acids. V was shortened by 6 bases and J by 4 bases, with 13 bases between the two germline ends. Here the CDR3 reads CASSPPARYNEQFF. The CDR3 DNA reads TGTGCCAGCAGCCCCCCTGCCAGGTACAATGAGCAGTTCTTC.

This clonotype was detected once. One end of the junction is discordant with germline, which a read error may explain. The rearrangement joins TRBV20-1 to TRBJ2-7, with 7 bases identical to TRBD2. The CDR3 spans 18 residues. From germline, CDR1 is DFQATT and CDR2 SNEGSKA (reference sequence). Here the CDR3 DNA reads TGCAGTGCTAGAGCTGGGGGGAGGGCCTCTAGGAGCTCCTGCGAGCAGTACTTC. Protein product: CSARAGGRASRSSCEQYF.

The genes are TRBV24-1 and TRBJ2-3, with 9 bases that match TRBD2. There are 16 residues in the CDR3. Trimming at V came to 1 base and at J to 5 bases, leaving 6 bases not matched to a gene. From germline, CDR1 is KGHDR and CDR2 SFDVKD. CDR3 residues: CATSDFSAGGLDTQYF. DNA of the CDR3: TGTGCCACCAGTGATTTCTCAGCGGGAGGTTTAGATACGCAGTATTTT.

Here the CDR3 reads CASSENGGHGNEQFF. For the CDR3, the DNA is TGTGCCAGCAGTGAGAACGGGGGGCACGGCAATGAGCAGTTCTTC. The rearrangement uses TRBV2 and TRBJ2-1; a weak D match, TRBD2 (7 bases). In germline, CDR1 is SNHLY, CDR2 FYNNEI. CDR3 size: 15 residues. V was trimmed by 3 bases and J by 6 bases, leaving 15 bases between them.

This clonotype was seen at least ten times. This sequence may be a read error, since a much larger clone differs from it by one base. CDR3 DNA sequence: TGTGCCATCAGTGAGTCTAAGGGGGCTTCGGCCTTACGCAATGAGCAGTACTTC. It encodes CAISESKGASALRNEQYF. The chain employs TRBV10-3 and TRBJ2-7; 7 bases fit TRBD1. The CDR3 runs to 18 residues. The ends lost 0 bases at V and 7 bases at J; junction bases unmatched: 18. Germline V gives CDR1 ENHRY, CDR2 SYGVKD.

This chain links TRBV7-9 with TRBJ2-3; D may correspond to TRBD1 or TRBD2 (5 bases each). There are 17 residues in the CDR3. The ends were cut back, 2 bases at V and 0 bases at J, with 15 bases in the middle. The V gene's germline CDR1 is SEHNR and CDR2 FQNEAQ (reference sequence). The CDR3 nucleotides are TGTGCCAGCAGCTTATTGTCGGGACGGGATAGCACAGATACGCAGTATTTT. Amino acids: CASSLLSGRDSTDTQYF.

The table lists this clonotype with a few counts. J is TRBJ2-1 and V is TRBV20-1; TRBD2 might be the D (6 bases). This CDR3 contains 13 residues. Germline V gene lookup returns CDR1 DFQATT and CDR2 SNEGSKA (reference sequence). The CDR3 spells CRSGGFRGNEQFF. In DNA, the CDR3 is TGCAGGAGCGGAGGGTTTCGGGGCAATGAGCAGTTCTTC.

The chain joins TRBV10-3 to TRBJ2-1; 7 bases align to TRBD1. The CDR3 has 14 amino acids. After removal of 2 bases from V and 8 bases from J, the junction contained 6 bases not matched to a gene. Germline CDR1 reads ENHRY; CDR2 reads SYGVKD. DNA of the CDR3: TGTGCCATCAGTGAGGACAGGGAGATGGATGAGCAGTTCTTC. It codes for CAISEDREMDEQFF.

This clonotype was observed a single time. This chain uses TRBV7-2 with TRBJ1-4; possibly TRBD1 for D (6 bases). The CDR3 loop spans 15 amino acids. V gave up 5 bases and J gave up 10 bases, with 20 bases separating them. The germline gives CDR1 SGHTA, CDR2 FQGNSA. CDR3 region: CASSPGPLEGGKLFF. CDR3 DNA sequence: TGTGCCAGCAGCCCCGGGCCCTTAGAGGGGGGAAAACTGTTTTTT.

In this sample, this clonotype turned up a few times. The chain employs TRBV10-3 and TRBJ2-5, with D perhaps TRBD1 (5 bases). CDR1 ENHRY and CDR2 SYGVKD come from the germline V gene. V was clipped by 6 bases and J by 2 bases, with 10 bases between them. This CDR3 contains 13 residues. CDR3 bases: TGTGCCATCAGCGGTCAGGGTCAAGAGACCCAGTACTTC. Its translation is CAISGQGQETQYF.

This chain uses TRBV9 with TRBJ2-3; either TRBD1 or TRBD2 may supply D (5 bases each). The CDR3 spans 14 residues. V was cut by 3 bases and J by 9 bases, with 17 bases left in between. Looked up from germline, CDR1 is SGDLS and CDR2 is YYNGEE. The CDR3 spells CASSEQSQRGTQYF. CDR3 coding DNA: TGTGCCAGCAGCGAACAATCACAGAGGGGAACGCAGTATTTT.

This clonotype was seen a few times. The rearrangement uses TRBV7-3 and TRBJ2-3; 8 nucleotides match TRBD1. The junction had 11 bases not matched to a gene; V was cut back by 3 bases and J by 3 bases. Per the germline V gene, CDR1 is SGHTA and CDR2 is FQGTGA. The CDR3 length is 17 residues. Here the CDR3 reads CASSFLGGQGSTDTQYF. CDR3 in DNA: TGTGCCAGCAGCTTCCTCGGCGGACAGGGTTCAACAGATACGCAGTATTTT.

The chain carries TRBV20-1 and TRBJ2-1; 12 bases are shared with TRBD2. The V segment lost 4 bases and the J segment 9 bases; nucleotides outside the gene matches: 7. The V gene's germline CDR1 is DFQATT and CDR2 SNEGSKA (reference sequence). The CDR3 spans 14 residues. DNA for the CDR3: TGCAGTGCTAAATCTAGCGGGAGGGCCATTGAGCAGTTCTTC. Its protein is CSAKSSGRAIEQFF.

This clonotype was recorded once. The chain is built from TRBV2 and TRBJ2-1; D remains ambiguous. Trimming stripped 1 base from V and 5 bases from J, with 9 bases between. This CDR3 spans 14 amino acids. From germline, CDR1 is SNHLY and CDR2 FYNNEI. The CDR3 here is CASSEEDPNNEQFF. The CDR3 bases are TGTGCCAGCAGTGAAGAGGACCCTAACAATGAGCAGTTCTTC.

On this clonotype: At one end the junction does not follow the germline gene, possibly because of a read error. This rearrangement joins TRBV5-1 to TRBJ1-6; D possibly corresponds to TRBD1 (6 bases). The CDR3 has 17 residues. Germline lookup yields CDR1 SGHRS and CDR2 YFSETQ. The chain's CDR3 is CASSPLSRGANNSPLHF. The CDR3 DNA follows: TGTGCCAGCAGCCCCCTTTCGCGGGGGGCCAATAATTCACCCCTCCACTTT.

The CDR3 sequence is CASSLIGSSYNEQFF. The CDR3 DNA reads TGTGCCAGCAGCCTGATCGGAAGCTCCTACAATGAGCAGTTCTTC. V and J are TRBV7-3 and TRBJ2-1; D ambiguous. Germline V gene sequence: CDR1 SGHTA, CDR2 FQGTGA. This CDR3 comprises 15 residues. V gave up 5 bases and J gave up 0 bases, with 11 bases separating them.

The table lists this clonotype with a few counts. The CDR3 region is CASSLSLVVWYEQYF. DNA of the CDR3: TGTGCCAGCAGTTTAAGCCTAGTAGTTTGGTACGAGCAGTACTTC. V is TRBV28 and J is TRBJ2-7, with D unclear. Trimming removed 2 bases from V and 4 bases from J, with 15 bases in between. The germline gives CDR1 MDHEN, CDR2 SYDVKM. This CDR3 contains 15 residues.

This clonotype was seen more than once but under ten times. The V and J genes are TRBV14 and TRBJ2-5; D gene unclear. The end of the DNA aligns better with TRBJ2-7, so the J call may be wrong. This CDR3 has 13 residues. The germline gives CDR1 SGHDN, CDR2 FVKESK. Here the CDR3 DNA reads TGTGCCAGCAGCCCACTCCCCTCGGTCGAGCAGTACTTC. Translation: CASSPLPSVEQYF.

This chain links TRBV27 with TRBJ2-3; D gene uncertain. The CDR3 consists of 14 residues. Germline loops: CDR1 MNHEY, CDR2 SMNVEV (reference sequence). Trimming left V 10 bases short and J 2 bases short, with 16 bases between. This chain's CDR3 is CATSDRGDTDTQYF. In DNA form, the CDR3 reads TGTGCCACCTCGGACCGTGGAGACACAGATACGCAGTATTTT.

The rearrangement joins TRBV18 to TRBJ2-4; the match to TRBD1 covers 8 bases. The J call is uncertain, as TRBJ2-7 better fits the DNA end. Germline CDR1 KGHSH, CDR2 LQKENI. The CDR3 has 14 residues. The CDR3 DNA follows: TGTGCCAGCTCACTGGACAGGGCAGCCTACGAGCAGTACTTC. This translates into CASSLDRAAYEQYF.

This clonotype is a singleton in its sample. The chain has TRBV20-1 and TRBJ2-3; 16 bases fit TRBD2. The V gene end was trimmed by 5 bases and the J gene end by 2 bases; junction bases not matched to a gene: 4. Germline V gene sequence: CDR1 DFQATT, CDR2 SNEGSKA (reference sequence). The CDR3 sequence is 16 residues long. This CDR3 is CSAPGTSGRDTDTQYF. CDR3 in DNA: TGCAGTGCTCCGGGGACTAGCGGGAGGGACACAGATACGCAGTATTTT.

The rearrangement joins TRBV4-3 to TRBJ1-1; 8 nucleotides line up with TRBD1. With 2 bases clipped from V and 4 bases from J, the junction kept 3 bases outside the gene matches. CDR1 is LGHNA and CDR2 is YSLEER in the germline V gene. The CDR3 runs to 14 residues. This CDR3 is CASSQTGGGTEAFF. The CDR3 nucleotides are TGCGCCAGCAGCCAAACAGGGGGGGGCACTGAAGCTTTCTTT.

V and J are TRBV7-9 and TRBJ1-1; maybe TRBD1 (5 bases). There are 14 residues in the CDR3. The germline V and J ends were trimmed by 5 bases and 0 bases, with 10 bases remaining between them. Per germline, CDR1 SEHNR and CDR2 FQNEAQ (reference sequence). CDR3 in amino acids: CASSQKQVNTEAFF. CDR3 bases: TGTGCCAGCAGCCAGAAACAGGTGAACACTGAAGCTTTCTTT. Together with reference TRBV7-9 and TRBJ1-1, the CDR3 gives the full variable domain: DTGVSQNPRHKITKRGQNVTFRCDPISEHNRLYWYRQTLGQGPEFLTYFQNEAQLEKSRLLSDRFSAERPKGSFSTLEIQRTEQGDSAMYLCASSQKQVNTEAFFGQGTRLTVV.

The rearrangement links TRBV28 to TRBJ2-1; D perhaps matches TRBD1 (5 bases). The germline V gene encodes CDR1 MDHEN and CDR2 SYDVKM. The V and J ends lost 0 bases and 0 bases respectively, with 9 bases between them. This CDR3 is built from 16 residues. CDR3 loop: CASSLWKGFSYNEQFF. CDR3 DNA sequence: TGTGCCAGCAGTTTATGGAAGGGGTTCTCCTACAATGAGCAGTTCTTC.

This clonotype came up a few times. The chain joins TRBV9 to TRBJ1-2, with a possible D match to TRBD1 (6 bases). V lost 0 bases, J lost 6 bases, and 9 bases lay in between. This CDR3 comprises 13 residues. The germline CDR1 and CDR2 sequences are SGDLS and YYNGEE. CDR3 DNA sequence: TGTGCCAGCAGCGTAGTGGCAGGGGATGGCTACACCTTC. This codes for CASSVVAGDGYTF. Full variable domain (outside the CDR3, taken from reference TRBV9 and TRBJ1-2): DSGVTQTPKHLITATGQRVTLRCSPRSGDLSVYWYQQSLDQGLQFLIQYYNGEERAKGNILERFSAQQFPDLHSELNLSSLELGDSALYFCASSVVAGDGYTFGSGTRLTVV.

The chain combines TRBV4-3 with TRBJ2-7; 9 nucleotides match TRBD1. V dropped 5 bases and J dropped 1; count of bases not matched to a gene: 12. Germline assignment: CDR1 LGHNA and CDR2 YSLEER. The CDR3 spans 17 residues. In DNA, the CDR3 is TGCGCCAGCAGCGAAGGGAGGACAGGGGCGCTGTCCTACGAGCAGTACTTC. Encoded protein: CASSEGRTGALSYEQYF.